This T cell receptor (beta chain) came from a study of blood T cell repertoires in COVID-19. Some clones are missing from TCRdb's copy, which holds only in-frame ones; the method was immunoSEQ multiplex PCR. Of under 200,000 clones in the sample, 75% to 85% were seen once. The ends lost 10 bases at V and 2 bases at J; junction bases unmatched: 13. The CDR3 spans 15 residues. CDR1 is SGHAT and CDR2 is FQNNGV in the germline V gene. The chain links TRBV11-2 to TRBJ2-5; 7 positions match TRBD2. The source of this sequence is a woman in her fifties or sixties with COVID-19, enrolled during active disease. Sequencing was done on a sample of peripheral blood. The CDR3 loop is CATAGELGRQETQYF. DNA of the CDR3: TGTGCCACCGCGGGGGAACTAGGGCGACAAGAGACCCAGTACTTC.